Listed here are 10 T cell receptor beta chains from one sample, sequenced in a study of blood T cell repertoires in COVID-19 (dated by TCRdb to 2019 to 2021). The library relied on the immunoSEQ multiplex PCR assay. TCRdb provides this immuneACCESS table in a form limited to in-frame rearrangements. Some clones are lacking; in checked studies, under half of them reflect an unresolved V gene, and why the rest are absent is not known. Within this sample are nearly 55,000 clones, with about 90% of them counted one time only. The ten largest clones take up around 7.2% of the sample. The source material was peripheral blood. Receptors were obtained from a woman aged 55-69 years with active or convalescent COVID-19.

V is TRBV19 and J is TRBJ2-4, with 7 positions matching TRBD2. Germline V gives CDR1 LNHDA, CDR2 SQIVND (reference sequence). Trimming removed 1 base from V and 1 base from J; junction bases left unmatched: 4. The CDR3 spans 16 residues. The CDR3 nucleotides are TGTGCCAGTAGTATAGCTTCCGGGGGGGCCAAAAACATTCAGTACTTC. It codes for CASSIASGGAKNIQYF. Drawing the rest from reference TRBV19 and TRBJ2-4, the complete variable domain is DGGITQSPKYLFRKEGQNVTLSCEQNLNHDAMYWYRQDPGQGLRLIYYSQIVNDFQKGDIAEGYSVSREKKESFPLTVTSAQKNPTAFYLCASSIASGGAKNIQYFGAGTRLSVL.

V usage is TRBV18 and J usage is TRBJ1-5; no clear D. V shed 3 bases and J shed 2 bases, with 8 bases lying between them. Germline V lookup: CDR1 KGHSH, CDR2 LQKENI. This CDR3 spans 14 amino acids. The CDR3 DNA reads TGTGCCAGCTCACCGGAGAAGGGCAATCAGCCCCAGCATTTT. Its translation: CASSPEKGNQPQHF. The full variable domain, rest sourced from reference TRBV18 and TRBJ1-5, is NAGVMQNPRHLVRRRGQEARLRCSPMKGHSHVYWYRQLPEEGLKFMVYLQKENIIDESGMPKERFSAEFPKEGPSILRIQQVVRGDSAAYFCASSPEKGNQPQHFGDGTRLSIL.

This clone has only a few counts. CDR3 residues: CSVARDSLGSYEQYF. The CDR3, as DNA: TGCAGCGTTGCCCGGGACAGTTTAGGATCCTACGAGCAGTACTTC. The rearrangement joins TRBV29-1 to TRBJ2-7, with 7 bases matching TRBD1. From germline, CDR1 is SQVTM and CDR2 ANQGSEA. CDR3 length: 15 residues. The trim removed 4 bases at V and 1 base at J, leaving 10 bases unmatched.

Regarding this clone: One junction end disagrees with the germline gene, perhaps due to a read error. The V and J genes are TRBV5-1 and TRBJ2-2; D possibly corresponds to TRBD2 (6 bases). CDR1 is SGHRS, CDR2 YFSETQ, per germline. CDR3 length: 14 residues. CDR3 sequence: CASTGDQTVPQLFF. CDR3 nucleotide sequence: TGCGCGAGCACGGGGGATCAAACAGTCCCCCAGCTGTTTTTT.

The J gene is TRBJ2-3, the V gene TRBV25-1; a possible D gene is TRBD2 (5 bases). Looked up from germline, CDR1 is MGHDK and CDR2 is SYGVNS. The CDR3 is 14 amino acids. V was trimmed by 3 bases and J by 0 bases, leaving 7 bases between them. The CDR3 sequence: CASSDPGSTDTQYF. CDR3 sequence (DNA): TGTGCCAGCAGTGACCCGGGAAGCACAGATACGCAGTATTTT.

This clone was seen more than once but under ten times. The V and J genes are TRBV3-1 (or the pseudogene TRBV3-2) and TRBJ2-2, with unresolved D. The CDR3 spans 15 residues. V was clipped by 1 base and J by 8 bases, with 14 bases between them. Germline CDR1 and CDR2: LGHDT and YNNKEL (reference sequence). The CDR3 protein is CASSQVQIKQGELFF. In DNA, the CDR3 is TGTGCCAGCAGCCAAGTACAGATAAAACAAGGGGAGCTGTTTTTT.

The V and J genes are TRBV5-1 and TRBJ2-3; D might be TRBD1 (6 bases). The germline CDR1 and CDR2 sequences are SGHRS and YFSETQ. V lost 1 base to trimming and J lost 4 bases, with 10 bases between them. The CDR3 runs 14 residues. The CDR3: CASSLSQGPDTQYF. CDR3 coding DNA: TGCGCCAGCAGCTTGTCACAGGGCCCAGATACGCAGTATTTT.

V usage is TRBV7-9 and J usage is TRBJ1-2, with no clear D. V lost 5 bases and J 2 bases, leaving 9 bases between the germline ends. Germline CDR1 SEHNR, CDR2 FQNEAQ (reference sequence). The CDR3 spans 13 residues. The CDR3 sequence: CASSHGGNYGYTF. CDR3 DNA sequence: TGTGCCAGCAGCCACGGAGGCAACTATGGCTACACCTTC.

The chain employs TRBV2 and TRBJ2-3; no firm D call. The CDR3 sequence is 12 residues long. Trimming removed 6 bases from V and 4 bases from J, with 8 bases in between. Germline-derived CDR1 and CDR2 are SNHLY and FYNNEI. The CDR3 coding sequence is TGTGCCAGCAGCGCCCGGGCAGATACGCAGTATTTT. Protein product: CASSARADTQYF.

For the CDR3, the DNA is TGTGCCAGCAGCCAATGGGAGAAAGAGACCCAGTACTTC. Translation: CASSQWEKETQYF. V usage is TRBV16 and J usage is TRBJ2-5, with a weak D call TRBD2 (5 bases). Between the trimmed V and J ends, which lost 1 base and 3 bases, there was a span of 6 bases. This CDR3 has 13 amino acids. Germline V gene data show CDR1 as KGHSY and CDR2 as FQNENV.